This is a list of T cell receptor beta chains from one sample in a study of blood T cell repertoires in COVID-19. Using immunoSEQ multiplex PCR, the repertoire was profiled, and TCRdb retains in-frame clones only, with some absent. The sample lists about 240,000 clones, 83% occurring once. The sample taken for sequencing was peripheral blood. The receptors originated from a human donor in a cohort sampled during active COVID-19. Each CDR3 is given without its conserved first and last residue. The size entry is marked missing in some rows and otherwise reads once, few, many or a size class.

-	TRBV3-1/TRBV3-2	ASSLDTTPYQPQH
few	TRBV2	ASIGNRGRETQY
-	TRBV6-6	ASIGTGNQPQH
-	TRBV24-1	ATRTRGTETQY
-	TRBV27	ASSWTVNTEAF
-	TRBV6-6	ASSRADSLGPYNEQF
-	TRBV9	ASSRDILGNSPLH
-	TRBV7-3	ASTATGGAGETQY
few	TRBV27	ASSLSVALGDTQY
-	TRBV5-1	ASSPSGRAEDTQY
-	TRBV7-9	ASSSRPSGGRLYEQY
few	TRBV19	ASSVYRDINTIY
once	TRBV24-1	ATSDYSYEQY
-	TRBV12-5	ASGPGLANYQETQY
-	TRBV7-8	ASSPDRGNLYEQY
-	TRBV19	ASTTVSLYGELF
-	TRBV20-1	SALMNTEAF
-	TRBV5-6	ASSLLPYRGHEQY
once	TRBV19	ASSQDRGHEQY
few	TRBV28	ASSLDTSTDTQY
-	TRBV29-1	SVRSPRGAGKNIQY
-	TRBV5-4	ASSLSSSYEQY
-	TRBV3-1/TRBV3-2	ASSQQRNTDTQY
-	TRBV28	ASSPPGMNTEAF
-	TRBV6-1	ASSEHLLQGARTEAF
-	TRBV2	ASTNQRESNEQF
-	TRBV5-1	ASSLGQGSETQY
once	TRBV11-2	ASSLDRTAGEQY
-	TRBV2	ASSGDSQSNQPQH
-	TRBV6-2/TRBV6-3	ASSPTGLAGGSYEQY
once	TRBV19	ASSIQRGGNTGELF
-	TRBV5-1	ASSNGQDTQY
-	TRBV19	ASSFGTDSEKLF
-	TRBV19	ASSIGRIDTQY
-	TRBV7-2	ASSLSGNTGELF
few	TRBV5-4	ASSLDRGKTDTQY
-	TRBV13	ASSFRGLSNEKLF
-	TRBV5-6	ASSPTGGWEETQY
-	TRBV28	ASSFPQGLGNTIY
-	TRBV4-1	ASSQSLDRGQPQH
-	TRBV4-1	ASSPWAGEKLF
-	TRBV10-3	AITLGGLGTEAF
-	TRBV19	ASSINLGQGAYSPLH
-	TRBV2	ASQGQGIGEAF
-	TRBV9	ASSVGYLTSGTGRADTEAF
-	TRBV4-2	ASSQNLREKLF